Detailed here is one T cell receptor beta chain. What it binds is not known. With V trimmed by 5 bases and J by 7 bases, 10 bases remained unmatched. This CDR3 is built from 15 residues. Germline CDR1 is LGHDT and CDR2 is YNNKEL (reference sequence). The sample belongs to a study of T cell responses to AZD1222 COVID-19 vaccine. TCRdb's copy holds only in-frame clones and misses some; the assay was immunoSEQ multiplex PCR. This sample has around 88,000 clones; under 90% occur once, and the top ten carry about 2.8%. Findings of the study overall: Donors, mostly white British, included more females; clonal diversity was possibly underestimated. Seropositive at baseline were only a handful of AZD1222 recipients. Recipients of two AZD1222 doses showed rising Spike-specific TCR breadth and depth.

The chain carries TRBV3-1 (or the pseudogene TRBV3-2) and TRBJ2-2; 7 positions agree with TRBD1. The sequencing used peripheral blood, collected on day 0 of MenACWY control vaccination. The TCR originated in an adult in good health. CDR3 residues: CASSSGTVPNGELFF. The CDR3, as DNA: TGTGCCAGCAGCTCCGGGACAGTCCCAAACGGGGAGCTGTTTTTT.